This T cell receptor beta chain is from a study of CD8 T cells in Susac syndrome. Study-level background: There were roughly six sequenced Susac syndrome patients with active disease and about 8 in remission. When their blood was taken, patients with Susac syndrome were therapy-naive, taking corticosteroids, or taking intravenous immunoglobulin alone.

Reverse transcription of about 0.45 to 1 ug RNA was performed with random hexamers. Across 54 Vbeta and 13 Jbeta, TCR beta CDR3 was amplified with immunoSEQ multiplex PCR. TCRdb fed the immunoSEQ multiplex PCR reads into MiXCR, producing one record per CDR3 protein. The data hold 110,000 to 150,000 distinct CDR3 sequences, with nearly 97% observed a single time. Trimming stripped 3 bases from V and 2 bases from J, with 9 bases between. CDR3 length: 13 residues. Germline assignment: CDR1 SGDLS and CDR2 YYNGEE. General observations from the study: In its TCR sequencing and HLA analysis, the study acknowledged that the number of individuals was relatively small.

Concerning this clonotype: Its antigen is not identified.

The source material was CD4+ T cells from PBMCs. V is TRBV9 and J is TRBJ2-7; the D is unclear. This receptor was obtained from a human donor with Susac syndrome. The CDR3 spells CASSEDGTYEQYF. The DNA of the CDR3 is TGTGCCAGCAGCGAGGACGGAACCTACGAGCAGTACTTC.